Following are 26 T cell receptor beta chains from one sample sequenced in a study of shared clonotypes between healthy human individuals. Only in-frame clones appear in the TCRdb table, and some are missing; sequencing was by immunoSEQ multiplex PCR. The table includes around 510,000 clones, about 96% detected once. Sequencing was carried out using naive CD4+ T cells sorted from blood. Subset described: CD45RA+ positively selected. The receptors here all came from a woman in her 30s in good health.

V gene TRBV21-1 combines with J gene TRBJ1-5. TRBV21-1 is deemed a pseudogene. The CDR3 has 15 residues. This CDR3 is CASSISGTADQPQHF. The CDR3 region has the DNA TGTGCCAGCAGCATCTCGGGGACTGCAGATCAGCCCCAGCATTTT.

Notes on this clone: Other nucleotide sequences from this sample produce the same CDR3. The rearrangement joins TRBV27 to TRBJ2-5, with D possibly matching TRBD1 (6 bases). There are 13 residues in the CDR3. Trimming pared 4 bases from V and 5 bases from J, leaving 11 bases between. Germline CDR1 is MNHEY and CDR2 is SMNVEV (reference sequence). CDR3 nucleotides: TGTGCCAGCAGTTGGGGGCCGGGGGAGACCCAGTACTTC. Amino acid sequence: CASSWGPGETQYF.

This chain links TRBV19 with TRBJ2-3; D possibly corresponds to TRBD1 (6 bases). Germline values: CDR1 LNHDA, CDR2 SQIVND (reference sequence). Trimming removed 3 bases at V and 0 bases at J, with 7 bases between. The CDR3 is 14 residues long. Written as DNA, the CDR3 is TGTGCCAGTAGTATTACAGGGAGCACAGATACGCAGTATTTT. Its protein is CASSITGSTDTQYF.

The chain uses TRBV18 and TRBJ1-5; 10 bases fit TRBD1. The germline V gene has CDR1 KGHSH and CDR2 LQKENI. The V segment lost 1 base and the J segment 6 bases; nucleotides outside the gene matches: 6. CDR3 size: 16 residues. The CDR3 bases are TGTGCCAGCTCACCACAGGGACAGGGGACTATTCAGCCCCAGCATTTT. Encoded protein: CASSPQGQGTIQPQHF.

This chain links TRBV7-6 with TRBJ2-4; the D call may be TRBD1 or TRBD2 (5 bases each). CDR1 is SGHVS, CDR2 FNYEAQ, per germline. With 5 bases removed from V and 0 bases from J, the gap between germline ends came to 14 bases. The CDR3 extends over 16 amino acids. CDR3 in amino acids: CASSPWGYLAKNIQYF. The CDR3 coding sequence is TGTGCCAGCAGCCCCTGGGGGTACTTAGCCAAAAACATTCAGTACTTC.

The chain carries TRBV6-5 and TRBJ1-3; perhaps TRBD1 as D (5 bases). Germline CDR1 is MNHEY and CDR2 is SVGAGI. This CDR3 comprises 16 residues. V dropped 1 base and J dropped 4 bases, with 14 bases sitting between them. The CDR3 sequence: CASSYFPGGPGNTIYF. The CDR3 bases are TGTGCCAGCAGTTACTTCCCGGGGGGACCCGGAAACACCATATATTTT.

The V gene is TRBV5-1, the J gene TRBJ2-7, with 8 bases identical to TRBD2. The J segment lost 5 bases and the V segment lost 7 bases, leaving 5 bases of the junction unmatched. Germline-derived CDR1 and CDR2 are SGHRS and YFSETQ. This CDR3 contains 12 residues. CDR3 DNA sequence: TGCGCCAGCCGGGGACTAGGGCACGAGCAGTACTTC. This gives the protein CASRGLGHEQYF.

This chain uses TRBV25-1 with TRBJ2-5, with D possibly being TRBD1 (6 bases). Germline V gene data show CDR1 as MGHDK and CDR2 as SYGVNS. Between the trimmed V and J ends, which lost 3 bases and 5 bases, there was a span of 13 bases. The CDR3 has 14 residues. The CDR3 sequence is CASSDDRRSETQYF. The CDR3 DNA is TGTGCCAGCAGTGATGACAGGAGGTCGGAGACCCAGTACTTC.

The chain has TRBV19 and TRBJ1-5; 9 nucleotides align to TRBD1. Germline-derived CDR1 and CDR2 are LNHDA and SQIVND (reference sequence). The CDR3 covers 17 residues. V was pared by 7 bases and J by 2 bases, with 12 bases of the junction left unmatched. For the CDR3, the DNA is TGTGCCAGTAACGGGGACAGGGTTTTTTTGGGCAATCAGCCCCAGCATTTT. Encoded protein: CASNGDRVFLGNQPQHF.

The CDR3 sequence is CASKTGQGRNEQYF. CDR3 nucleotides: TGCGCCAGCAAAACCGGACAGGGGAGAAACGAGCAGTACTTC. J is TRBJ2-7 and V is TRBV5-1, with 9 bases matching TRBD1. Germline-derived CDR1 and CDR2 are SGHRS and YFSETQ. The CDR3 loop spans 14 amino acids. J gave up 5 bases and V 6 bases, and 9 bases lay outside the gene matches.

The chain carries TRBV5-4 and TRBJ2-2, with D uncertain. The V gene lost 0 bases and the J gene lost 3 bases, with 6 bases spanning the gap. This CDR3 is 14 amino acids long. The germline V gene encodes CDR1 SGHNT and CDR2 YYREEE (reference sequence). The CDR3 is CASSLADDTGELFF. In DNA, the CDR3 is TGTGCCAGCAGCTTGGCCGATGACACCGGGGAGCTGTTTTTT.

The chain carries TRBV5-1 and TRBJ2-2, with 7 nucleotides matching TRBD1. In germline, CDR1 is SGHRS, CDR2 YFSETQ. This CDR3 spans 18 amino acids. The junction had 12 bases not matched to a gene; V was cut back by 0 bases and J by 4 bases. CDR3 amino acids: CASSLAVGGFLSTGELFF. As DNA, the CDR3 is TGCGCCAGCAGCTTGGCAGTAGGGGGCTTCCTTAGCACCGGGGAGCTGTTTTTT.

V gene TRBV7-9 combines with J gene TRBJ1-4, with unresolved D. The CDR3 contains 14 residues. The germline V and J ends were trimmed by 5 bases and 8 bases, with 15 bases remaining between them. From germline, CDR1 is SEHNR and CDR2 FQNEAQ (reference sequence). This CDR3 reads CASSQGRDGEKLFF. In DNA, the CDR3 is TGTGCCAGCAGCCAAGGACGGGATGGGGAAAAACTGTTTTTT.

J is TRBJ2-7 and V is TRBV18; D is ambiguous. The length of the CDR3 is 14 residues. Trimming left V 1 base short and J 3 bases short, with 10 bases between. Germline V CDR1 and CDR2: KGHSH, LQKENI. The CDR3 DNA reads as TGTGCCAGCTCACCACGGATAGCCTTCTACGAGCAGTACTTC. Translated: CASSPRIAFYEQYF.

The genes are TRBV14 and TRBJ1-4; D perhaps matches TRBD1 (5 bases). Germline-derived CDR1 and CDR2 are SGHDN and FVKESK. CDR3 length equals 15 residues. Trimming shortened V by 2 bases and J by 8 bases, and 15 bases separated the two germline ends. In DNA, the CDR3 is TGTGCCAGCAGCCAATGGGGCGGGACTGGGGAAAAACTGTTTTTT. It encodes CASSQWGGTGEKLFF.

This clone was picked up one time. J is TRBJ1-5 and V is TRBV19, with 7 bases fitting TRBD1. CDR1 and CDR2 (germline): LNHDA, SQIVND (reference sequence). V shed 3 bases, J shed 2 bases, and the junction held 4 bases outside the gene matches. This CDR3 spans 15 amino acids. CDR3 protein: CASSIGQAGNQPQHF. In nucleotides, the CDR3 is TGTGCCAGTAGTATCGGACAGGCCGGCAATCAGCCCCAGCATTTT.

This sequence joins TRBV7-6 and TRBJ2-1; D could derive from TRBD1 or TRBD2 (5 bases each). CDR3 size: 15 residues. V shed 2 bases and J shed 4 bases, with 12 bases lying between them. Per the germline V gene, CDR1 is SGHVS and CDR2 is FNYEAQ. CDR3 in DNA: TGTGCCAGCAGCTTATCCGGGACCACATACAATGAGCAGTTCTTC. Amino acid sequence: CASSLSGTTYNEQFF. Combining the CDR3 with reference TRBV7-6 and TRBJ2-1 gives the whole variable domain GAGVSQSPRYKVTKRGQDVALRCDPISGHVSLYWYRQALGQGPEFLTYFNYEAQQDKSGLPNDRFSAERPEGSISTLTIQRTEQRDSAMYRCASSLSGTTYNEQFFGPGTRLTVL.

The chain couples TRBV5-6 to TRBJ1-5; no definite D call. Germline values: CDR1 SGHDT, CDR2 YYEEEE. The CDR3 is 13 residues long. Trimming removed 0 bases from V and 5 bases from J, with 6 bases in between. CDR3 nucleotides: TGTGCCAGCAGCTTGGCTGCGTATCAGCCCCAGCATTTT. The encoded protein is CASSLAAYQPQHF.

The chain employs TRBV30 and TRBJ2-5; no clear D gene. Germline V lookup: CDR1 GTSNPN, CDR2 SVGIG (reference sequence). Trimming removed 0 bases from V and 1 base from J, with 9 bases in between. The CDR3 totals 14 residues. In DNA, the CDR3 is TGTGCCTGGAGTGTATCAACAGCCCAAGAGACCCAGTACTTC. Residues: CAWSVSTAQETQYF.

This clone was seen just once. This chain uses TRBV28 with TRBJ1-4, with TRBD1 identical over 8 bases. J was trimmed by 8 bases and V by 6 bases; bases with no gene match: 11. Germline V gene data show CDR1 as MDHEN and CDR2 as SYDVKM. This CDR3 comprises 15 residues. For the CDR3, the DNA is TGTGCCAGCAGGACGACAGGGGCCGGGTCCGAAAAACTGTTTTTT. Translating it yields CASRTTGAGSEKLFF.

This sequence joins TRBV5-1 and TRBJ2-1; 8 bases are a match to TRBD2. The CDR3 has 18 residues. Germline CDR1 SGHRS, CDR2 YFSETQ. V was clipped by 2 bases and J by 6 bases; unmatched bases: 16. This CDR3 reads CASSFRLPGAGDVNEQFF. The CDR3 DNA sequence: TGCGCCAGCAGCTTCCGACTGCCAGGAGCGGGAGACGTCAATGAGCAGTTCTTC.

The V gene is TRBV6-5, the J gene TRBJ1-1; 11 bases line up with TRBD1. Germline V gene lookup returns CDR1 MNHEY and CDR2 SVGAGI. This CDR3 has 14 residues. The trim removed 6 bases at V and 6 bases at J, leaving 6 bases unmatched. The CDR3 DNA follows: TGTGCCAGCAGCCAAGGACAGGGGGCATCTGAAGCTTTCTTT. Its translation is CASSQGQGASEAFF.

V usage is TRBV19 and J usage is TRBJ2-2; maybe TRBD1 (7 bases). The CDR3 runs 16 residues. Trimming took off 3 bases at V and 8 bases at J, with 19 bases between the two ends. Looked up from germline, CDR1 is LNHDA and CDR2 is SQIVND (reference sequence). The CDR3 bases are TGTGCCAGTAGTATCCCCGGGACAGCGGGTTGGGGGGAGCTGTTTTTT. Its translation: CASSIPGTAGWGELFF.

The chain employs TRBV7-3 and TRBJ2-2, with 14 bases identical to TRBD2. With 5 bases clipped from V and 8 bases from J, the junction kept 7 bases outside the gene matches. This CDR3 comprises 16 residues. Per germline, CDR1 SGHTA and CDR2 FQGTGA. The CDR3 bases are TGTGCCAGCAGCCGATTGGGACTAGCGGGAGCAGGGGAGCTGTTTTTT. Its protein is CASSRLGLAGAGELFF.

The chain combines TRBV27 with TRBJ2-7, with D unclear. The CDR3 covers 14 residues. V lost 7 bases and J 2 bases, leaving 15 bases between the germline ends. Germline loops: CDR1 MNHEY, CDR2 SMNVEV (reference sequence). In DNA form, the CDR3 reads TGTGCCAGCAACCCCCTAGAGTCCCCCTACGAGCAGTACTTC. Translating gives CASNPLESPYEQYF.

V gene TRBV11-2 combines with J gene TRBJ2-5; D call uncertain. The J call may not be correct, given that the DNA end is closer to TRBJ2-7. Germline V gene lookup returns CDR1 SGHAT and CDR2 FQNNGV. This CDR3 spans 15 amino acids. In nucleotides, the CDR3 is TGTGCCAGCAGCTTAGATCCTTCCGAACCCTACGAGCAGTACTTC. As protein: CASSLDPSEPYEQYF.